These 11 T cell receptor beta chains originate from one sample sequenced in a study of monozygotic twins with inflammatory bowel disease. Each CDR3 protein gets one entry in TCRdb, which reprocessed the 5' RACE reads and gives no DNA. Its listing shows 400,000 to 500,000 distinct CDR3 sequences. Material for sequencing was blood. Source of these receptors: a human donor with ulcerative colitis or Crohn's disease, or a healthy co-twin of an affected twin (not recorded which).

The rearrangement links TRBV6-6 to TRBJ1-5; TCRdb names TRBD1, which stays unverified in the absence of DNA. The V gene's germline CDR1 is MNHNY and CDR2 SVGAGI (reference sequence). The CDR3 has 13 residues. CDR3 sequence: CASRPRQNQPQHF.

This chain uses TRBV27 with TRBJ2-7; the D call from TCRdb, TRBD1, cannot be confirmed without DNA. CDR3 length: 14 amino acids. Germline V gene lookup returns CDR1 MNHEY and CDR2 SMNVEV (reference sequence). CDR3 amino acids: CASSLSPGRSEQYF.

This rearrangement joins TRBV27 to TRBJ1-4; the TRBD1 assignment by TCRdb is unverifiable without DNA. CDR1 MNHEY and CDR2 SMNVEV come from the germline V gene (reference sequence). CDR3 length: 18 amino acids. The CDR3 protein is CASSFGWGAGQGSEKLFF.

This chain links TRBV4-2 with TRBJ2-3; TCRdb calls TRBD1, which cannot be checked without DNA. Germline assignment: CDR1 LGHNA and CDR2 YNFKEQ. This CDR3 has 15 residues. The CDR3 sequence is CASSQDGQGKDTQYF.

The rearrangement joins TRBV5-1 to TRBJ2-4; as DNA is missing, the TRBD1 call by TCRdb cannot be tested. There are 20 residues in the CDR3. CDR1 and CDR2 (germline): SGHRS, YFSETQ. This chain's CDR3 is CASSLGVPVSGRFSKNIQYF.

The chain couples TRBV11-3 to TRBJ2-5; lacking DNA, the TRBD1 call made by TCRdb goes unchecked. This CDR3 region has 15 residues. The germline V gene has CDR1 SGHNT and CDR2 YENEEA. CDR3 region: CASSAGPQQGKTQYF.

The chain links TRBV20-1 to TRBJ2-5; TCRdb reports TRBD1, a call that lacks DNA to check it against. Germline values: CDR1 DFQATT, CDR2 SNEGSKA (reference sequence). The CDR3 is 15 residues long. The chain's CDR3 is CSASRIQGREETQYF.

This chain connects TRBV15 to TRBJ1-5; the TCRdb D gene call, TRBD1, has no DNA to confirm it. The CDR3 has 15 residues. Germline assignment: CDR1 LNHNV and CDR2 YYDKDF (reference sequence). The CDR3 here is CATSRDKGANQPQHF.

The chain has TRBV10-3 and TRBJ2-1; TCRdb's D call of TRBD1 is untestable without DNA. CDR1 ENHRY and CDR2 SYGVKD come from the germline V gene. CDR3 length equals 17 residues. CDR3 sequence reads: CAISSGAGNRNGNEQFF.

The chain has TRBV6-1 and TRBJ2-2; the D gene TCRdb calls, TRBD2, cannot be checked with no DNA. CDR1 is MNHNS, CDR2 SASEGT, per germline. This CDR3 has 16 amino acids. This CDR3 is CASTGSGTRSGGELFF.

CDR3 protein: CASSQDGGSGNTIYF. The chain links TRBV4-3 to TRBJ1-3. CDR3 length equals 15 residues. CDR1 and CDR2 from the germline V gene are LGHNA and YSLEER.